The 21 T cell receptor beta chains reported below all come from one sample, sequenced in a study of identical twins. TCRdb re-analysed the 5' RACE reads in MiXCR, keeping a single row per CDR3 protein. The sample lists 260,000 or so distinct CDR3 sequences; approximately 6.8% were seen once. The same sample was also studied in work on yellow fever vaccine responses in identical twins.

Input material: CD8+ T cells sorted from blood. These receptors all come from a young woman in good health.

This clonotype was recorded at least ten times. The chain uses TRBV3-1 and TRBJ2-7; no clear D gene. Trimming left V 0 bases short and J 4 bases short, with 10 bases between. The length of the CDR3 is 14 residues. Germline-derived CDR1 and CDR2 are LGHDT and YNNKEL (reference sequence). Written as DNA, the CDR3 is TGTGCCAGCAGCCAAGAGACCTCCGTGTACGAGCAGTACTTC. It codes for CASSQETSVYEQYF.

The chain recombines TRBV12-3 or TRBV12-4 with TRBJ1-4; D perhaps matches TRBD1 (5 bases). CDR3 length equals 12 residues. V dropped 1 base and J dropped 12 bases, with 9 bases sitting between them. The chain's CDR3 is CASSLVGRELFF. DNA of the CDR3: TGTGCCAGCAGTTTAGTTGGCAGGGAACTGTTTTTT.

This clonotype was counted a few times. The chain uses TRBV5-6 and TRBJ2-3, with TRBD1 identical over 9 bases. The CDR3 loop spans 16 amino acids. V trimming: 3 bases; J trimming: 1 base; junction bases outside the gene matches: 6. The germline V gene encodes CDR1 SGHDT and CDR2 YYEEEE. This CDR3 is CASSWGTGSRTDTQYF. The DNA of the CDR3 is TGTGCCAGCAGCTGGGGGACAGGGTCTCGCACAGATACGCAGTATTTT.

This clonotype came up a few times. The V call is TRBV20-1, the J call TRBJ2-3; TRBD1 matches at 8 bases. V was pared by 5 bases and J by 2 bases, with 12 bases of the junction left unmatched. This CDR3 has 16 amino acids. The germline CDR1 and CDR2 sequences are DFQATT and SNEGSKA (reference sequence). CDR3 bases: TGCAGTGCTCAGGCTATCGACAGGGGACCCACAGATACGCAGTATTTT. The encoded protein is CSAQAIDRGPTDTQYF.

This sequence joins TRBV14 and TRBJ2-2; possibly TRBD2 for D (6 bases). The CDR3 is 16 amino acids. The V gene's germline CDR1 is SGHDN and CDR2 FVKESK. V was cut by 0 bases and J by 3 bases, with 11 bases left in between. The CDR3 spells CASSQDRERYTGELFF. The DNA for the CDR3 is TGTGCCAGCAGCCAAGACCGGGAGAGGTACACCGGGGAGCTGTTTTTT. The full variable domain, rest sourced from reference TRBV14 and TRBJ2-2, is EAGVTQFPSHSVIEKGQTVTLRCDPISGHDNLYWYRRVMGKEIKFLLHFVKESKQDESGMPNNRFLAERTGGTYSTLKVQPAELEDSGVYFCASSQDRERYTGELFFGEGSRLTVL.

This clonotype was found many times. V usage is TRBV20-1 and J usage is TRBJ1-1; the D is unclear. The CDR3 runs to 11 residues. Germline V gene sequence: CDR1 DFQATT, CDR2 SNEGSKA (reference sequence). The V end was cut by 2 bases, the J end by 5 bases, with 6 bases between. The CDR3 spells CSARLTTEAFF. DNA for the CDR3: TGCAGTGCTAGACTGACTACTGAAGCTTTCTTT.

This clonotype has more than one count but fewer than ten. The rearrangement uses TRBV3-1 and TRBJ2-3; TRBD2 aligns across 9 bases. Looked up from germline, CDR1 is LGHDT and CDR2 is YNNKEL (reference sequence). This CDR3 contains 15 residues. The trim removed 0 bases at V and 8 bases at J, leaving 6 bases unmatched. The CDR3 region has the DNA TGTGCCAGCAGCCAAGATGGGACTAGCTTGGGTACGCAGTATTTT. Its translation: CASSQDGTSLGTQYF.

This clonotype was found many times. The chain combines TRBV7-6 with TRBJ2-5, with D perhaps being TRBD1 or TRBD2 (5 bases each). The V end was cut by 5 bases, the J end by 5 bases, with 15 bases between. The germline CDR1 and CDR2 sequences are SGHVS and FNYEAQ. The CDR3 is made up of 14 amino acids. CDR3 sequence (DNA): TGTGCCAGCAGCCCACTCGGGACCTTGGAGACCCAGTACTTC. It yields the protein CASSPLGTLETQYF.

This chain uses TRBV9 with TRBJ2-7; TRBD2 might be the D (6 bases). V lost 2 bases and J 6 bases, leaving 15 bases between the germline ends. The CDR3 totals 14 residues. Germline-derived CDR1 and CDR2 are SGDLS and YYNGEE. The CDR3 DNA follows: TGTGCCAGCAGCGTGTGGGGGGAAAAGTCCGAGCAGTACTTC. This sequence encodes CASSVWGEKSEQYF.

This clonotype was picked up a small number of times. This chain connects TRBV7-9 to TRBJ2-7, with D perhaps matching TRBD1 (5 bases). CDR1 is SEHNR, CDR2 FQNEAQ, per germline (reference sequence). The CDR3 loop spans 13 amino acids. V lost 4 bases, J lost 6 bases, and 13 bases lay in between. The CDR3: CASSSDDGAEQYF. The CDR3 nucleotides are TGTGCCAGCAGCTCCGATGATGGGGCCGAGCAGTACTTC.

The sample holds a few counts of this clonotype. This chain connects TRBV29-1 to TRBJ2-3; TRBD2 matches 8 bases. This CDR3 spans 16 amino acids. Germline V gives CDR1 SQVTM, CDR2 ANQGSEA. V lost 1 base and J lost 3; bases outside the gene matches: 9. CDR3 sequence reads: CSVEGGTGGPTDTQYF. The CDR3 DNA reads as TGCAGCGTTGAAGGAGGTACGGGGGGGCCAACAGATACGCAGTATTTT.

A few counts support this clonotype. This rearrangement joins TRBV7-4 to TRBJ2-5, with TRBD1 identical over 8 bases. This CDR3 has 14 residues. From germline, CDR1 is SGHVT and CDR2 SQSDAQ. The J segment lost 5 bases and the V segment lost 2 bases, leaving 4 bases of the junction unmatched. The CDR3 is CASSLQGARETQYF. The CDR3 region has the DNA TGTGCCAGCAGCTTACAGGGGGCTCGGGAGACCCAGTACTTC.

V and J are TRBV5-1 and TRBJ2-3; D remains ambiguous. The CDR3 has 14 amino acids. CDR1 and CDR2 from the germline V gene are SGHRS and YFSETQ. Trimming left V 0 bases short and J 3 bases short, with 8 bases between. The CDR3 sequence: CASSLVLGTDTQYF. The CDR3 nucleotides read TGCGCCAGCAGCTTGGTTCTAGGAACAGATACGCAGTATTTT.

There are many counts of this clonotype. The junction shows a germline mismatch at one end, possibly a read error. The chain couples TRBV12-3 or TRBV12-4 to TRBJ2-1; D might be TRBD2 (5 bases). This CDR3 is built from 15 residues. The CDR3 here is CASSLGLRQDNEQFF. Here the CDR3 DNA reads TGTGCCAGCAGCTTAGGACTTCGCCAAGACAATGAGCAGTTCTTC.

This clonotype was picked up many times. The genes are TRBV12-3 or TRBV12-4 and TRBJ2-4; D might be TRBD1 (5 bases). Trimming stripped 7 bases from V and 0 bases from J, with 16 bases between. The CDR3 is 16 residues long. CDR3 region: CASTARTHVAKNIQYF. CDR3 coding DNA: TGTGCCAGCACCGCAAGGACACACGTAGCCAAAAACATTCAGTACTTC.

This clonotype was seen repeatedly, ten times or more. The CDR3: CSVGLVAGVEQFF. CDR3 sequence (DNA): TGCAGCGTTGGATTGGTGGCGGGAGTTGAGCAGTTCTTC. The chain recombines TRBV29-1 with TRBJ2-1, with 7 bases fitting TRBD2. In germline, CDR1 is SQVTM, CDR2 ANQGSEA. The CDR3 is made up of 13 amino acids. After removal of 4 bases from V and 9 bases from J, the junction contained 9 bases not matched to a gene.

This clonotype was seen more than once but under ten times. The V gene is TRBV6-1, the J gene TRBJ2-1, with 11 bases identical to TRBD2. The CDR3 extends over 15 amino acids. Germline V lookup: CDR1 MNHNS, CDR2 SASEGT. V lost 1 base and J lost 9; bases outside the gene matches: 5. This CDR3 is CASSEDSGGASEQFF. As DNA, the CDR3 is TGTGCCAGCAGTGAAGATAGCGGGGGGGCCAGTGAGCAGTTCTTC.

This clonotype showed up just a few times. J is TRBJ1-5 and V is TRBV28; D uncertain. CDR1 MDHEN and CDR2 SYDVKM come from the germline V gene. CDR3 length equals 14 residues. V lost 5 bases and J lost 7, with 15 bases in between. The CDR3 is CASSPRRSNQPQHF. CDR3 nucleotide sequence: TGTGCCAGCAGTCCCCGCCGGAGTAACCAGCCCCAGCATTTT.

At least ten counts were recorded for this clonotype. The chain uses TRBV12-3 or TRBV12-4 and TRBJ1-2, with TRBD1 as a possible D gene (5 bases). CDR3 size: 14 residues. V shed 8 bases and J shed 0 bases, with 13 bases lying between them. CDR3 loop: CASVGEGPNYGYTF. In DNA, the CDR3 is TGTGCCAGCGTGGGTGAGGGACCTAACTATGGCTACACCTTC.

Ten or more counts support this clonotype. The J gene is TRBJ2-2, the V gene TRBV12-3 or TRBV12-4; 10 nucleotides align to TRBD1. Losses at the gene ends were 0 bases for V and 3 bases for J; bases not matched to a gene: 16. The CDR3 is 21 residues long. The CDR3 region has the DNA TGTGCCAGCAGTTTAGCCTCCGGGACAGGGGTTTTTTTAGGGGACACCGGGGAGCTGTTTTTT. Residues: CASSLASGTGVFLGDTGELFF.

This clonotype was counted only a few times. The V gene is TRBV20-1, the J gene TRBJ2-3; no clear D gene. Trimming took 0 bases from V and 0 from J, leaving 7 bases between them. CDR1 and CDR2 (germline): DFQATT, SNEGSKA (reference sequence). CDR3 length: 14 amino acids. The CDR3, as DNA: TGCAGTGCTAGAGATCAAAAGAGCACAGATACGCAGTATTTT. This gives the protein CSARDQKSTDTQYF.